This T cell receptor (beta chain) was profiled in a study of persistence of HIV-infected CD4 T cells. This nonspecific control used anti-CD3/anti-CD28 bead stimulation of CD4+ T cells. Responding CD4+ T cells were sorted by upregulation of both CD40 ligand and CD69. Before stimulation, PBMCs underwent CD8+ T cell depletion. Study-wide results and limits: CMV- and Gag-responding cells had lower TCRbeta richness than CD3/CD28-responding cells. Antigen-responding cells were enriched for degenerate expanded CDR3beta sequences.

As regards this clone: Its antigen is undetermined.

From germline, CDR1 is MNHEY and CDR2 SMNVEV (reference sequence). The CDR3 covers 13 residues. Trimming removed 4 bases at V and 5 bases at J, with 12 bases between. The immunoSEQ assay was version 4, run in survey mode. Template was genomic DNA at about 9.3 ng/uL, with up to about 1 ug used per sample. Generated by immunoSEQ multiplex PCR, the TCRdb table keeps only in-frame clones and is missing some. The sample contains tens of thousands of clones, 90% to 95% of which appear only once. The sample was CD4+ T cells sorted from PBMCs after roughly 18-hour stimulation, taken from a patient who received antiretroviral therapy. The source of this sequence is an adult man with HIV who was CMV-seropositive. The chain combines TRBV27 with TRBJ2-7, with unresolved D. CDR3 coding DNA: TGTGCCAGCAGTTCCTCACGGTCGGACGAGCAGTACTTC. Translated: CASSSSRSDEQYF.